These 16 T cell receptor beta chains came from one sample sequenced in a study of response to subunit inactivated influenza vaccine. TCRdb re-called the RT-PCR reads through MiXCR, storing one row per CDR3 protein. The sample lists about 570,000 distinct CDR3 sequences; about 11% were seen once. A further study also used this sample, focusing on T cells expressing NK-cell markers. That report notes: A 5'RACE template switching approach incorporating UMIs was used to make TCR beta cDNA.

This sample comprised PBMCs from blood, obtained on the day of vaccination. All receptors come from a man aged 50-60 years who received an inactivated influenza vaccine.

V gene TRBV5-1 combines with J gene TRBJ2-2; D remains unclear. CDR1 and CDR2 from the germline V gene are SGHRS and YFSETQ. The germline V and J ends were trimmed by 0 bases and 1 base, with 7 bases remaining between them. This CDR3 has 15 amino acids. Here the CDR3 DNA reads TGCGCCAGCAGCTTGGCGACGGTGAACACCGGGGAGCTGTTTTTT. It codes for CASSLATVNTGELFF. Looking up the rest from reference TRBV5-1 and TRBJ2-2 gives the full variable domain: KAGVTQTPRYLIKTRGQQVTLSCSPISGHRSVSWYQQTPGQGLQFLFEYFSETQRNKGNFPGRFSGRQFSNSRSEMNVSTLELGDSALYLCASSLATVNTGELFFGEGSRLTVL.

This clonotype was seen more than once but under ten times. This chain uses TRBV6-1 with TRBJ2-3; 13 bases fit TRBD2. This CDR3 is 14 amino acids long. Trimming cost V 6 bases and J 7 bases; bases outside gene matches: 4. CDR1 MNHNS and CDR2 SASEGT come from the germline V gene. The DNA for the CDR3 is TGTGCCAGCAGAACGACTAGCGGGAGGTATACGCAGTATTTT. Its protein is CASRTTSGRYTQYF.

This clonotype was seen repeatedly, ten times or more. The V call is TRBV7-9, the J call TRBJ2-2; TRBD2 agrees at 8 bases. The CDR3 extends over 16 amino acids. V lost 7 bases and J lost 6; bases outside the gene matches: 13. The germline CDR1 and CDR2 sequences are SEHNR and FQNEAQ (reference sequence). The chain's CDR3 is CASNPQGLVGPGELFF. CDR3 bases: TGTGCCAGCAACCCGCAGGGACTAGTGGGTCCCGGGGAGCTGTTTTTT.

A remark on this clonotype: A clone one base away is much larger, so this may be a read error. The CDR3 is CASSLGRAANQPQLF. In nucleotides, the CDR3 is TGTGCCAGCAGCCTAGGACGTGCAGCTAATCAGCCCCAGCTTTTT. The rearrangement links TRBV3-1 to TRBJ1-5; D is undetermined. The length of the CDR3 is 15 residues. In germline, CDR1 is LGHDT, CDR2 YNNKEL (reference sequence).

This clonotype occurred once. The chain links TRBV18 to TRBJ2-1, with 9 bases identical to TRBD2. V shed 2 bases and J 8 bases; nucleotides not matched to a gene: 7. CDR3 length: 15 amino acids. CDR1 is KGHSH and CDR2 is LQKENI in the germline V gene. CDR3 protein: CASSPGSGSRDEQFF. The CDR3 DNA reads TGTGCCAGCTCACCAGGTAGCGGGAGTAGGGATGAGCAGTTCTTC.

The CDR3 sequence is CASTASWRLAFDTQYF. In nucleotides, the CDR3 is TGTGCCAGCACCGCGTCCTGGAGACTAGCCTTTGATACGCAGTATTTT. This sequence joins TRBV27 and TRBJ2-3; 7 bases fit TRBD2. From germline, CDR1 is MNHEY and CDR2 SMNVEV (reference sequence). The length of the CDR3 is 16 residues. The ends lost 7 bases at V and 6 bases at J; junction bases unmatched: 16.

This chain uses TRBV18 with TRBJ2-2; D call uncertain. The CDR3 extends over 14 amino acids. CDR1 and CDR2 (germline): KGHSH, LQKENI. Trimming cost V 1 base and J 6 bases, with 9 bases left between them. CDR3 coding DNA: TGTGCCAGCTCACCACTCAAGCGCGCCGGGGAGCTGTTTTTT. The encoded protein is CASSPLKRAGELFF.

This clonotype was recorded at least ten times. V usage is TRBV9 and J usage is TRBJ1-2; 9 bases are a match to TRBD1. The V and J ends lost 3 bases and 0 bases, in that order; junction bases with no gene match: 9. CDR1 and CDR2 from the germline V gene are SGDLS and YYNGEE. CDR3 length equals 17 residues. CDR3 amino acids: CASSAGTGPFSNYGYTF. DNA for the CDR3: TGTGCCAGCAGCGCCGGGACAGGGCCCTTTTCTAACTATGGCTACACCTTC.

The chain has TRBV6-2 or TRBV6-3 and TRBJ1-5; TRBD1 aligns across 7 bases. V gave up 6 bases and J gave up 4 bases; unmatched junction bases: 9. This CDR3 has 15 residues. The V gene's germline CDR1 is MNHEY and CDR2 SVGEGT. The CDR3 bases are TGTGCCAGCAGGCCCGAAGGGACAGCTAATCAGCCCCAGCATTTT. Protein sequence: CASRPEGTANQPQHF.

V is TRBV28 and J is TRBJ2-1; D uncertain. Germline V lookup: CDR1 MDHEN, CDR2 SYDVKM. The CDR3 covers 17 residues. V lost 2 bases to trimming and J lost 5 bases, with 19 bases between them. The CDR3 spells CASSLGKGPTTDNEQFF. CDR3 nucleotide sequence: TGTGCCAGCAGTTTAGGTAAAGGACCGACAACAGACAATGAGCAGTTCTTC.

Many counts were recorded for this clonotype. The chain uses TRBV6-2 or TRBV6-3 and TRBJ2-7; D gene unclear. The CDR3 contains 16 residues. Per the germline V gene, CDR1 is MNHEY and CDR2 is SVGEGT. Trimming removed 4 bases at V and 6 bases at J, with 22 bases between. This CDR3 is CASSLWPSGSRTEQYF. The CDR3 nucleotides read TGTGCCAGCAGTTTATGGCCGTCTGGAAGTAGGACCGAGCAGTACTTC.

This clonotype was recorded a few times. The chain recombines TRBV30 with TRBJ2-3; 11 bases match TRBD2. V gave up 6 bases and J gave up 2 bases; unmatched junction bases: 4. The CDR3 contains 14 residues. Germline V gives CDR1 GTSNPN, CDR2 SVGIG (reference sequence). The CDR3 DNA follows: TGTGCCTGCCCGGGACTAGCGGCCACAGATACGCAGTATTTT. Its protein is CACPGLAATDTQYF.

This clonotype was observed a handful of times. The chain couples TRBV5-5 to TRBJ1-2; the match to TRBD1 covers 11 bases. The CDR3 covers 14 residues. V gave up 4 bases and J gave up 7 bases; unmatched junction bases: 6. The germline CDR1 and CDR2 sequences are SGHKS and YYEKEE (reference sequence). CDR3 coding DNA: TGTGCCAGCAGCGGACAGGGGGCGATGGGTGGCTACACCTTC. This encodes CASSGQGAMGGYTF. The whole variable domain, filled in from reference TRBV5-5 and TRBJ1-2, reads DAGVTQSPTHLIKTRGQQVTLRCSPISGHKSVSWYQQVLGQGPQFIFQYYEKEERGRGNFPDRFSARQFPNYSSELNVNALLLGDSALYLCASSGQGAMGGYTFGSGTRLTVV.

This clonotype was seen more than once but under ten times. The J gene is TRBJ2-3, the V gene TRBV14; possible D gene TRBD1, 7 bases. The germline CDR1 and CDR2 sequences are SGHDN and FVKESK. V gave up 2 bases and J gave up 4 bases, with 13 bases separating them. The CDR3 covers 15 residues. The CDR3 spells CASSQPTGEADTQYF. The CDR3 nucleotides are TGTGCCAGCAGCCAACCAACAGGGGAGGCAGATACGCAGTATTTT. The full variable domain, in which reference TRBV14 and TRBJ2-3 provide the parts outside the CDR3, is EAGVTQFPSHSVIEKGQTVTLRCDPISGHDNLYWYRRVMGKEIKFLLHFVKESKQDESGMPNNRFLAERTGGTYSTLKVQPAELEDSGVYFCASSQPTGEADTQYFGPGTRLTVL.

This chain links TRBV5-1 with TRBJ1-5; 7 positions match TRBD1. The ends lost 4 bases at V and 5 bases at J; junction bases unmatched: 6. This CDR3 contains 14 residues. Germline V lookup: CDR1 SGHRS, CDR2 YFSETQ. Here the CDR3 DNA reads TGCGCCAGCAGCCCCGGGACAGACTATCAGCCCCAGCATTTT. Translated: CASSPGTDYQPQHF.

This clonotype was found a few times. V and J are TRBV6-5 and TRBJ2-2; TRBD2 is a possible D gene (5 bases). The V gene's germline CDR1 is MNHEY and CDR2 SVGAGI. V was trimmed by 8 bases and J by 8 bases, leaving 9 bases between them. The CDR3 is 11 residues long. The CDR3 protein is CASGRGGELFF. The CDR3, as DNA: TGTGCCAGCGGGCGAGGGGGGGAGCTGTTTTTT.